The sequence of this T cell receptor beta chain was determined in a study of T-cell reconstitution after alpha-beta-depleted transplantation in children (dated by TCRdb to about 2016). General notes on the study: Using TCR repertoire profiling, the study followed T-cell immune reconstitution in a quantitative way in children after TCRalphabeta/CD19-depleted allogeneic hematopoietic cell transplantation.

Summary of the overall study and its limitations: Over subsequent months, a decline in hyperexpanded clone frequencies was noted, and after one year, T-cell counts and TCRbeta diversity were mostly ascribed to newly produced T cells. In some patients, the high TCRbeta diversity seen at day 60 was put down to recipient T cells and intrathymic progenitors that had survived conditioning. About two months after transplant, the apparently early recovery of alphabetaT-cell counts reportedly depended on just several hundred clones that had expanded rapidly and came from non-depleted graft cells.

Between the V and J ends, shortened by 1 base and 15 bases respectively, the junction contains 13 bases. The germline V gene gives CDR1 as KGHSH and CDR2 as LQKENI. From cysteine to phenylalanine, the CDR3 is 12 amino acids long. The sequence is cut down to CDR3 DNA, 36 bases in frame from base 1. A few counts support this clonotype. It has no known antigen specificity. Base quality data are lacking; no much larger clone is found one base away. The treatment or condition tag for this specimen amounts to: allogeneic hematopoietic cell transplantation with graft depleted of TCRalphabeta T cells and CD19 B cells. TCRalphabeta/CD19-depleted allogeneic hematopoietic cell grafts were given to the transplant recipients, all of whom were children. Preparation of the library involved PCR. The sequencer was an Illumina HiSeq 2500. TCR library preparation used molecular barcoding, with unique molecular identifiers applied to normalize quantification of the TCRbeta repertoire. The raw public reads went through TCRdb reprocessing: fastp at Q25, MiXCR clone calling, in-frame beta chains kept. Merged by CDR3 protein, the rows form single entries marked with the most common genes and DNA. The sample table holds just over 950,000 distinct CDR3 sequences, of which under 30% were seen once. The top ten hold about 28% of the sample.

The rearrangement combines TRBV18 with TRBJ2-1; the D gene is perhaps TRBD2, from 5 matching bases. The TCR was taken from a boy in the first two years of life who had a stem cell transplant for SCID, so the T cells may come from the graft donor. The sequencing here drew on PBMCs, mostly from graft donor cells, taken 360 days after TCRalphabeta/CD19-depleted stem cell transplant. The CDR3 reads as follows: CASSPLDSVRFF. The nucleotide sequence is TGTGCCAGCTCACCACTAGATAGCGTTCGGTTCTTC.